The 6 T cell receptor beta chains below all came from one sample that was sequenced in a study of T cell responses to AZD1222 COVID-19 vaccine. The protocol was immunoSEQ multiplex PCR, while the TCRdb copy is restricted to in-frame clones and leaves out a portion. The sample contains about 80,000 clones, around 93% of which appear only once. Sample: peripheral blood, taken 28 days after the second AZD1222 dose. The receptor source for this set is an adult who received the AZD1222 COVID-19 vaccine.

The sample holds a few counts of this clone. This chain connects TRBV15 to TRBJ2-7; the match to TRBD2 covers 10 bases. The CDR3 has 14 amino acids. CDR1 is LNHNV, CDR2 YYDKDF, per germline (reference sequence). After removal of 5 bases from V and 5 bases from J, the junction contained 6 bases not matched to a gene. The CDR3 sequence is CATSSASGSNEQYF. In DNA, the CDR3 is TGTGCCACCAGCTCTGCTAGCGGGAGTAACGAGCAGTACTTC.

V and J are TRBV27 and TRBJ2-3; D is possibly TRBD2 (6 bases). V dropped 5 bases and J dropped 6 bases, with 18 bases sitting between them. Germline V gene sequence: CDR1 MNHEY, CDR2 SMNVEV (reference sequence). The CDR3 contains 15 residues. CDR3 residues: CASSPPVGRRDTQYF. In DNA form, the CDR3 reads TGTGCCAGCAGTCCCCCTGTCGGGAGAAGGGATACGCAGTATTTT.

The chain links TRBV19 to TRBJ2-1; maybe TRBD2 (5 bases). The CDR3 contains 12 residues. V was shortened by 6 bases and J by 2 bases, with 5 bases between the two germline ends. Germline V gene sequence: CDR1 LNHDA, CDR2 SQIVND (reference sequence). The CDR3 is CASSGAYNEQFF. The CDR3 nucleotides are TGTGCCAGTAGCGGGGCCTACAATGAGCAGTTCTTC.

Note on this clone: A junction end diverges from the germline sequence, so it may reflect a read error. The rearrangement links TRBV12-3 or TRBV12-4 to TRBJ2-7, with D possibly TRBD2 on 5 matching bases. This CDR3 comprises 13 residues. The CDR3 sequence: CASSQLEVGESHF. The CDR3, as DNA: TGTGCCAGCAGCCAACTGGAGGTCGGGGAGTCTCACTTC.

V is TRBV10-2 and J is TRBJ2-7; 10 bases line up with TRBD1. Germline V lookup: CDR1 WSHSY, CDR2 SAAADI. The CDR3 loop spans 15 amino acids. Trimming at V came to 2 bases and at J to 3 bases, leaving 4 bases not matched to a gene. The CDR3 DNA reads as TGCGCCAGCAGTGAGGCGGGACAGGGGTTCTACGAGCAGTACTTC. Its protein product is CASSEAGQGFYEQYF.

This clone was counted a single time. This chain connects TRBV2 to TRBJ2-3; D unclear. Germline CDR1 reads SNHLY; CDR2 reads FYNNEI. This CDR3 is built from 15 residues. Trimming shortened V by 3 bases and J by 0 bases, and 10 bases separated the two germline ends. This chain's CDR3 is CASSEPVTSTDTQYF. CDR3 nucleotides: TGTGCCAGCAGTGAGCCGGTGACTAGCACAGATACGCAGTATTTT.